The clone carrying this T cell receptor beta chain was counted once. Its target is not known. Germline values: CDR1 LGHNA, CDR2 YNFKEQ. With V trimmed by 4 bases and J by 8 bases, 16 bases remained unmatched. CDR3 length: 17 residues. The data originate from a study of shared clonotypes between healthy human individuals. Study conclusions and caveats: The study generally estimated greater richness for naive than memory subsets. Roughly 5% of naive CD4 clonotypes were shared across four donors.

Genomic DNA per cell subset filled all wells of several immunoSEQ plates. Sequencing used immunoSEQ multiplex PCR; TCRdb keeps in-frame clones, though not all of them. In the table there are roughly 2,000,000 clones, over 85% of which are singletons. Cells designated naive CD8 were CD45RO-negative and were positively selected for CCR7, with terminally differentiated effector memory CD45RA+ cells excluded. The rearrangement links TRBV4-2 to TRBJ2-1, with TRBD2 matching over 8 bases. Sequencing used naive CD8+ T cells from PBMCs. This clonotype was obtained from a man younger than 35 in good health. Some clones in this sample may be carry-over from other donors' samples. The CDR3 DNA sequence: TGTGCCAGCAGCCCCCGACAAATCCAGGGACTAGTCTATGAGCAGTTCTTC. It yields the protein CASSPRQIQGLVYEQFF.